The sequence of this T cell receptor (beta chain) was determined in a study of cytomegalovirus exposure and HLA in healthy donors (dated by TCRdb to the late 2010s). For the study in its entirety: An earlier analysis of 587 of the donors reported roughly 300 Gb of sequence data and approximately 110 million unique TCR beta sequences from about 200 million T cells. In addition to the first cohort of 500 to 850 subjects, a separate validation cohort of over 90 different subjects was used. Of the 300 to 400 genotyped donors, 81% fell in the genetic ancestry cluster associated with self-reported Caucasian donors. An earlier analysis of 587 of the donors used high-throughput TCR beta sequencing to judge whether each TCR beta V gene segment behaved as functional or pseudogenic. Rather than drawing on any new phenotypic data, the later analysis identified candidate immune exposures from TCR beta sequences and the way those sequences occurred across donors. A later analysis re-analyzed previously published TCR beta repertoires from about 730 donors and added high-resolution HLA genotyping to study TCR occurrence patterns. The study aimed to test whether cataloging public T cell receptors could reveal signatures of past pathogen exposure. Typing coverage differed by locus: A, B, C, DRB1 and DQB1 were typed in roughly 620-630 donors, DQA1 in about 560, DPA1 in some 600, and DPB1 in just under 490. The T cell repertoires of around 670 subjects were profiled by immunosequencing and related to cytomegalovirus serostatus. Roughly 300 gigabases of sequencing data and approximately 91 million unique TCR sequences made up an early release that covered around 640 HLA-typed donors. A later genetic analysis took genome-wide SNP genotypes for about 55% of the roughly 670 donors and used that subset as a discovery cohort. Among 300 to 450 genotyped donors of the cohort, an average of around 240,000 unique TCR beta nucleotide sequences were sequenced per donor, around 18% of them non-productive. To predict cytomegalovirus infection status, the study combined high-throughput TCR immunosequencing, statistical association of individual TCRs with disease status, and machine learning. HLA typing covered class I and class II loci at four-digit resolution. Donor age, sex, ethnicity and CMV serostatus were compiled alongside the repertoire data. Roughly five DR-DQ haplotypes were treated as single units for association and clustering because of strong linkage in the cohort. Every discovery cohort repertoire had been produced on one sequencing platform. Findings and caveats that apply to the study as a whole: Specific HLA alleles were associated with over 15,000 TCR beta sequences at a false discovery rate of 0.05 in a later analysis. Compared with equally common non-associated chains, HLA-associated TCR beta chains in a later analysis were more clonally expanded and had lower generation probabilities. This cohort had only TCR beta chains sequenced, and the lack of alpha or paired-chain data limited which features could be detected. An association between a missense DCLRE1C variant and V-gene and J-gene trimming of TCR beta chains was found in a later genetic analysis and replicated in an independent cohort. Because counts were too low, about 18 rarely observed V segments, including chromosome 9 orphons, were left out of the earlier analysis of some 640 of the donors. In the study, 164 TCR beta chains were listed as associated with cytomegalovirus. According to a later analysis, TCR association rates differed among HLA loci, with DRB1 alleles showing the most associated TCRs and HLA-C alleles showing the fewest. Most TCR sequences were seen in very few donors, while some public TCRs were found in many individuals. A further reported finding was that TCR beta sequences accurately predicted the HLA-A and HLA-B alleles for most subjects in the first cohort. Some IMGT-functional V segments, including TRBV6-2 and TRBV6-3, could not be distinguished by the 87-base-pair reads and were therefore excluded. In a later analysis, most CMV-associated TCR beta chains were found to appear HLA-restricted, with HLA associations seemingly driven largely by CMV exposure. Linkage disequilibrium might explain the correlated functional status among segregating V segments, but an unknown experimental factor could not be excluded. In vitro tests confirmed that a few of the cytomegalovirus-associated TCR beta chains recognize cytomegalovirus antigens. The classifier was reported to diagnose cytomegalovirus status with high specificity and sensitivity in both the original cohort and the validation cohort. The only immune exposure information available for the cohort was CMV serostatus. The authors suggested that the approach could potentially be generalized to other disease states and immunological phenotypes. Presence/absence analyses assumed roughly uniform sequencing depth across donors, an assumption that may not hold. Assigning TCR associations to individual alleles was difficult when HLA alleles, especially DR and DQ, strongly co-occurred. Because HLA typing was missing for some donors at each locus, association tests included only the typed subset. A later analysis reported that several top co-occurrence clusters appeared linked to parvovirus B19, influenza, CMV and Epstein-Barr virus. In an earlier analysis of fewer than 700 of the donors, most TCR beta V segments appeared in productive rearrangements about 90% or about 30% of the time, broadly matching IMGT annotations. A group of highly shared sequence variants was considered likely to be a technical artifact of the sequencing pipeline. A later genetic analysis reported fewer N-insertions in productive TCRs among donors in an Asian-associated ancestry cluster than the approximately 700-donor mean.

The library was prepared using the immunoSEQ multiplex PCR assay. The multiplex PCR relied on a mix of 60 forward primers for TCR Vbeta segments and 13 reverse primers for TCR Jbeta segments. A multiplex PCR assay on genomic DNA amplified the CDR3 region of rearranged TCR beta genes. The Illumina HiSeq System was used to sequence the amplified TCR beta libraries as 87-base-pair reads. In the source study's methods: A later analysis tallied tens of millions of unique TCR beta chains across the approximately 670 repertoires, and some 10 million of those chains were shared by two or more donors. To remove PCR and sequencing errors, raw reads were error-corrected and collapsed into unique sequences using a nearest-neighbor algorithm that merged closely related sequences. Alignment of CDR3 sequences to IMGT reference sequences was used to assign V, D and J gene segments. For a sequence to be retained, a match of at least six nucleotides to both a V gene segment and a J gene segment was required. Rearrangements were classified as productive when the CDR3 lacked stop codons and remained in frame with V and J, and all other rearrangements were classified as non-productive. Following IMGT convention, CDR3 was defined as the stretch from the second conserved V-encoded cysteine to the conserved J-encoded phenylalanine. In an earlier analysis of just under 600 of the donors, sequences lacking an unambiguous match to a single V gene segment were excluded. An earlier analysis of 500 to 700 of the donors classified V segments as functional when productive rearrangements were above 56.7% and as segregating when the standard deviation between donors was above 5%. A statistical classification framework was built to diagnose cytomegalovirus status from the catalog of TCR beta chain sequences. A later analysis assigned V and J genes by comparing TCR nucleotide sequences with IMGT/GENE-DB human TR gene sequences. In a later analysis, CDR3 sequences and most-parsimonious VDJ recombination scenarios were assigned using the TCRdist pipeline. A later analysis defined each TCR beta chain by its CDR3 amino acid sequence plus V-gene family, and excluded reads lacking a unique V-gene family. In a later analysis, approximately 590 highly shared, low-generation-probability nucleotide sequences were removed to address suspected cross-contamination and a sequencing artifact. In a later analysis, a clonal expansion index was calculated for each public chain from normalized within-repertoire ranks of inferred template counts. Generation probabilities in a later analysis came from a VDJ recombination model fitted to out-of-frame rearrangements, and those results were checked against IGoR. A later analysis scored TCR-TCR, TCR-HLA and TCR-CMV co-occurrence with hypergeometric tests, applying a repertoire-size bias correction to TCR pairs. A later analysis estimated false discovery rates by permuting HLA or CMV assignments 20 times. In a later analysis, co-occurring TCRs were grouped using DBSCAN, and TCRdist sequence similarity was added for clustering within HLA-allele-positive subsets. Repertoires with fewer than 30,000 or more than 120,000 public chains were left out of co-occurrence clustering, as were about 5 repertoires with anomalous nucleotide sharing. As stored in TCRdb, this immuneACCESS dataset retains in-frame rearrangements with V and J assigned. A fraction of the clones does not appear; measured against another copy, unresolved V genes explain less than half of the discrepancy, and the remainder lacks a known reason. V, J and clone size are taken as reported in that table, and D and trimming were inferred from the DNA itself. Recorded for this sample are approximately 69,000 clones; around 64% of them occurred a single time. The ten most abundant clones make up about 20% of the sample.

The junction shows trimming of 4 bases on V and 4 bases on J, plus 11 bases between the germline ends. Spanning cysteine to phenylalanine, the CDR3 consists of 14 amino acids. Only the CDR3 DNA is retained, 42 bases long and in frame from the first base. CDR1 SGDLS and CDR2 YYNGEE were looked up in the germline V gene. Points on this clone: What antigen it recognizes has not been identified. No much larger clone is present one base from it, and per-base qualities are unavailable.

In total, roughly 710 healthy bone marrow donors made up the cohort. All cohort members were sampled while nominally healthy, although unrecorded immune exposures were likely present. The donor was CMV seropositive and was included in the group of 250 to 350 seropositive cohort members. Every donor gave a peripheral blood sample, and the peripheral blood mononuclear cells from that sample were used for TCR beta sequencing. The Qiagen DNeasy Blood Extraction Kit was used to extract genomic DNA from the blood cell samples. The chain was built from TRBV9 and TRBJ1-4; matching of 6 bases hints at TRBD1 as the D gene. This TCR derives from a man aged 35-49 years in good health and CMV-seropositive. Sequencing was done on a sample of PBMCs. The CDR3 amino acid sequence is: CASSLDSINEKLFF. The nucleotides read TGTGCCAGCAGCTTGGACAGCATTAATGAAAAACTGTTTTTT.